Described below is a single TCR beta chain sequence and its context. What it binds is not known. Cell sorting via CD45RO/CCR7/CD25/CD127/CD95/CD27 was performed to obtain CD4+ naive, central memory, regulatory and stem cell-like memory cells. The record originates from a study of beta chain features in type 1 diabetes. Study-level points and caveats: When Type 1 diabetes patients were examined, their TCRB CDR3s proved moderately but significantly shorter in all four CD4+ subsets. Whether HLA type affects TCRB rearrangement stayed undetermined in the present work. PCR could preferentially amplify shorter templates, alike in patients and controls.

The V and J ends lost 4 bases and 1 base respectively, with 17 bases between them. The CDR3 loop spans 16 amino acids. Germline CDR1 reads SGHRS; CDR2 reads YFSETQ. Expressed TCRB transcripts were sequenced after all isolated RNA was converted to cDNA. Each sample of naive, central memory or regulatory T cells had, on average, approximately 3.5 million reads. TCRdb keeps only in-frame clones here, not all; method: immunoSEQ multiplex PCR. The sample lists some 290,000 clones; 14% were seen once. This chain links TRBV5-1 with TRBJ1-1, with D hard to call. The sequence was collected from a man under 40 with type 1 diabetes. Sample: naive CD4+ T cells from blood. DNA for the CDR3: TGCGCCAGCAGCCTACTCTTACAGTTGGGGAACACTGAAGCTTTCTTT. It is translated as CASSLLLQLGNTEAFF. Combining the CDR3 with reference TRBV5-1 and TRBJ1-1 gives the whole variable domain KAGVTQTPRYLIKTRGQQVTLSCSPISGHRSVSWYQQTPGQGLQFLFEYFSETQRNKGNFPGRFSGRQFSNSRSEMNVSTLELGDSALYLCASSLLLQLGNTEAFFGQGTRLTVV.